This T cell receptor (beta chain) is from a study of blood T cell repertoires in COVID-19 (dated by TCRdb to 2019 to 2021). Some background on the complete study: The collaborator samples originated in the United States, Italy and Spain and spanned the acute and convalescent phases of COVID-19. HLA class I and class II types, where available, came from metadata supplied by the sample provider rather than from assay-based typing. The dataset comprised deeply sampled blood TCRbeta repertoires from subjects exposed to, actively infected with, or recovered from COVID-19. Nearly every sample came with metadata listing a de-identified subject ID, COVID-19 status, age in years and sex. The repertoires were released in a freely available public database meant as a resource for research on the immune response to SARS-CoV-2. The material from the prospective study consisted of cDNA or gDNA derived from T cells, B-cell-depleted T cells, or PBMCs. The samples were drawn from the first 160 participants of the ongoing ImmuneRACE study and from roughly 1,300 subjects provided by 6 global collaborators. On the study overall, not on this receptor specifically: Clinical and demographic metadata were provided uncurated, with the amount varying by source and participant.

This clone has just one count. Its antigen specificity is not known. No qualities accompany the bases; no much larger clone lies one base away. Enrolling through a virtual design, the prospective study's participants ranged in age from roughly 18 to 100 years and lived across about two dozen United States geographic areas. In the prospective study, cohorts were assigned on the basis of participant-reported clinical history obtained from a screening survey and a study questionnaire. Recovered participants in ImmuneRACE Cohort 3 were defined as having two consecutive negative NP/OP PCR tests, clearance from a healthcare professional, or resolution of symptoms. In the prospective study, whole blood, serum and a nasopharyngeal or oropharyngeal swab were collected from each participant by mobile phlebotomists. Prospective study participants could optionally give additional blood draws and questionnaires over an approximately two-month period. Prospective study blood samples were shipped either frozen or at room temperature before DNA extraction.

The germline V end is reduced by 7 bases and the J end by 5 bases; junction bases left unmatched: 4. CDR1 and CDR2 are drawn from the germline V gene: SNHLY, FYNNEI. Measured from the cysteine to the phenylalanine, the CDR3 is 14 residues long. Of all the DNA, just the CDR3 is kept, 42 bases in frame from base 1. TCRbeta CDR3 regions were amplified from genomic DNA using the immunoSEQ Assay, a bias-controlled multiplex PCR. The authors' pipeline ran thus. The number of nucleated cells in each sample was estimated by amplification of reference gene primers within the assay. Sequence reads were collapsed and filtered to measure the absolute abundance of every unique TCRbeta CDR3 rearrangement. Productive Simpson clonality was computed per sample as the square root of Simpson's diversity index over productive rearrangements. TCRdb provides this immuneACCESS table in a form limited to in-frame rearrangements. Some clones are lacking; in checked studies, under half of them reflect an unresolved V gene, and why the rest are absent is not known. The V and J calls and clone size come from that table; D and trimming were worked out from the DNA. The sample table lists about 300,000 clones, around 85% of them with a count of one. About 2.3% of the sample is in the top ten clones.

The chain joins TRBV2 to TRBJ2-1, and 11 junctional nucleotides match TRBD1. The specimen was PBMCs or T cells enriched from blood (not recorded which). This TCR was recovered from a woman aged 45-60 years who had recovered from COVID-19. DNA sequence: TGTGCCAGCATTAGGGACAGGGGGGACAATGAGCAGTTCTTC. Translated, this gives CASIRDRGDNEQFF.